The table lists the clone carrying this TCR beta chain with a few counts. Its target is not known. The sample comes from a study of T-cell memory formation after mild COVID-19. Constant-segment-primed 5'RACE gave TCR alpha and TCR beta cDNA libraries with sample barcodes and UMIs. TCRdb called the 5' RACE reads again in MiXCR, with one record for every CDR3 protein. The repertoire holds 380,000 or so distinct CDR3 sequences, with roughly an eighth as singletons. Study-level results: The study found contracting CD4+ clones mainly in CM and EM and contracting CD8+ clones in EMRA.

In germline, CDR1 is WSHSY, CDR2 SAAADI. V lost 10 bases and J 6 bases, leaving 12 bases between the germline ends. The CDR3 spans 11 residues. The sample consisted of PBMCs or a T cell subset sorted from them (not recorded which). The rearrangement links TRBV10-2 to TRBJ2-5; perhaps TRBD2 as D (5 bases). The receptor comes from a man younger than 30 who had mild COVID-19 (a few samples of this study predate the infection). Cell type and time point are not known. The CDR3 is CATLEVQTQYF. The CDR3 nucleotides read TGCGCCACATTGGAGGTCCAGACCCAGTACTTC.